Below are 19 T cell receptor beta chains sequenced from a single sample in a study of shared clonotypes between healthy human individuals. Profiling relied on immunoSEQ multiplex PCR, and the TCRdb table lists in-frame clones only, not all of them. The sample consists of over 400,000 clones, over 75% of them appearing once. Sequencing was done on a sample of PBMCs. The source of these receptors is a woman aged 35 to 49 in good health. Some clones in this sample may be carry-over from other donors' samples.

This clone was recorded once. The rearrangement links TRBV6-5 to TRBJ2-7; 7 nucleotides match TRBD1. The CDR3 runs 14 residues. Germline trimming cut 5 bases from V and 2 bases from J; bases unmatched to any gene: 6. Germline loops: CDR1 MNHEY, CDR2 SVGAGI. The CDR3 here is CASSRDRVPYEQYF. The CDR3 nucleotides are TGTGCCAGCAGTCGAGACAGGGTCCCCTACGAGCAGTACTTC.

The rearrangement joins TRBV2 to TRBJ2-5; 8 positions match TRBD2. V was pared by 2 bases and J by 5 bases, with 1 base of the junction left unmatched. CDR3 size: 13 residues. CDR1 and CDR2 (germline): SNHLY, FYNNEI. CDR3 in amino acids: CASSELAGETQYF. The CDR3, as DNA: TGTGCCAGCAGTGAACTAGCGGGCGAGACCCAGTACTTC.

Ten or more counts support this clone. The chain is built from TRBV14 and TRBJ2-1; D possibly corresponds to TRBD1 (5 bases). Trimming took off 6 bases at V and 5 bases at J, with 17 bases between the two ends. The CDR3 is made up of 15 amino acids. Germline V gene sequence: CDR1 SGHDN, CDR2 FVKESK. The CDR3 reads CASRPDVGANNEQFF. CDR3 nucleotide sequence: TGTGCCAGCAGGCCGGATGTTGGGGCGAACAATGAGCAGTTCTTC.

J is TRBJ2-7 and V is TRBV5-1; TRBD2 is a possible D gene (5 bases). Germline V gives CDR1 SGHRS, CDR2 YFSETQ. The CDR3 covers 15 residues. The V end lost 5 bases, the J end lost 0 bases, and 15 bases lay between the germline ends. This CDR3 reads CASRPTPGSSYEQYF. Written as DNA, the CDR3 is TGCGCCAGCAGACCCACCCCGGGAAGCTCCTACGAGCAGTACTTC.

This clone was seen a single time. The V gene is TRBV11-2, the J gene TRBJ1-3, with unresolved D. The germline V gene has CDR1 SGHAT and CDR2 FQNNGV. This CDR3 is 13 amino acids long. V was pared by 2 bases and J by 4 bases, with 6 bases between. This CDR3 is CASSLSGGNTIYF. In DNA, the CDR3 is TGTGCCAGCAGCTTATCCGGAGGAAACACCATATATTTT.

This chain connects TRBV30 to TRBJ1-5, with 9 bases fitting TRBD1. The V and J ends lost 5 bases and 4 bases, in that order; junction bases with no gene match: 3. This CDR3 has 13 amino acids. The V gene's germline CDR1 is GTSNPN and CDR2 SVGIG (reference sequence). This chain's CDR3 is CAWQDRGNQPQHF. The CDR3 bases are TGTGCCTGGCAGGACAGGGGTAATCAGCCCCAGCATTTT.

A word on this clone: The same CDR3 arises from other DNA sequences in this sample as well. V usage is TRBV30 and J usage is TRBJ2-7; TRBD2 might be the D (5 bases). The CDR3 totals 12 residues. Germline CDR1 reads GTSNPN; CDR2 reads SVGIG (reference sequence). Between the trimmed V and J ends, which lost 0 bases and 3 bases, there was a span of 6 bases. DNA for the CDR3: TGTGCCTGGAGTGTACTAGGCTACGAGCAGTACTTC. It is translated as CAWSVLGYEQYF.

With respect to this clone: This is likely an artifact of a read error, given a far larger clone one base away. The chain employs TRBV5-1 and TRBJ2-7, with D possibly TRBD2 on 5 matching bases. The V end was cut by 0 bases, the J end by 2 bases, with 12 bases between. CDR3 size: 15 residues. The V gene's germline CDR1 is SGHRS and CDR2 YFSETQ. The CDR3 here is CASSLGAGEAYEQYF. Written as DNA, the CDR3 is TGCGCCAGCAGCTTGGGGGCGGGTGAGGCCTACGAGCAGTACTTC.

CDR3 nucleotide sequence: TGTGCCAGCACTTTCGCGGGACAGATCAACTATGGCTACACCTTC. Amino acids: CASTFAGQINYGYTF. The rearrangement links TRBV28 to TRBJ1-2; 7 bases align to TRBD1. Per germline, CDR1 MDHEN and CDR2 SYDVKM. After removal of 7 bases from V and 2 bases from J, the junction contained 10 bases not matched to a gene. This CDR3 comprises 15 residues.

The rearrangement links TRBV13 to TRBJ2-3; D unresolved. Germline V gene data show CDR1 as PRHDT and CDR2 as FYEKMQ (reference sequence). The CDR3 sequence is 14 residues long. V shed 4 bases and J shed 2 bases, with 10 bases lying between them. CDR3: CASSSRATTDTQYF. The CDR3 region has the DNA TGTGCCAGCAGCTCACGGGCGACCACAGATACGCAGTATTTT. Combining the CDR3 with reference TRBV13 and TRBJ2-3 gives the whole variable domain AAGVIQSPRHLIKEKRETATLKCYPIPRHDTVYWYQQGPGQDPQFLISFYEKMQSDKGSIPDRFSAQQFSDYHSELNMSSLELGDSALYFCASSSRATTDTQYFGPGTRLTVL.

The V and J genes are TRBV5-1 and TRBJ2-7; 10 positions agree with TRBD1. The CDR3 is 16 residues long. The V and J ends lost 3 bases and 1 base, in that order; junction bases with no gene match: 7. The V gene's germline CDR1 is SGHRS and CDR2 YFSETQ. The CDR3 sequence is CASSSQPGQGSYEQYF. CDR3 sequence (DNA): TGCGCCAGCAGCTCCCAACCGGGACAGGGGTCCTACGAGCAGTACTTC.

In its sample, this clone was seen once. The chain couples TRBV10-3 to TRBJ2-3; 11 bases line up with TRBD2. Losses at the gene ends were 8 bases for V and 6 bases for J; bases not matched to a gene: 7. Germline V lookup: CDR1 ENHRY, CDR2 SYGVKD. The CDR3 is 14 amino acids. Here the CDR3 DNA reads TGTGCCATCTCAACTAGCGGGAGAGGGGATACGCAGTATTTT. Its translation: CAISTSGRGDTQYF.

With regard to this clone: A read error is likely here: a far larger clone is one base away. In nucleotides, the CDR3 is TGTGCCAGCAGCGACAGGGCTTCCAATAAGCCCCAGCATTTT. Residues: CASSDRASNKPQHF. This sequence joins TRBV6-5 and TRBJ1-5; 7 bases are shared with TRBD1. The CDR3 consists of 14 residues. Germline-derived CDR1 and CDR2 are MNHEY and SVGAGI.

The chain carries TRBV5-1 and TRBJ1-1, with D maybe TRBD1 (5 bases). V dropped 0 bases and J dropped 5 bases, with 17 bases sitting between them. Per the germline V gene, CDR1 is SGHRS and CDR2 is YFSETQ. The CDR3 has 16 amino acids. In nucleotides, the CDR3 is TGCGCCAGCAGCTTGGGTATTCGGGTGGGGGGAACTGAAGCTTTCTTT. This gives the protein CASSLGIRVGGTEAFF. Together with reference TRBV5-1 and TRBJ1-1, the CDR3 gives the full variable domain: KAGVTQTPRYLIKTRGQQVTLSCSPISGHRSVSWYQQTPGQGLQFLFEYFSETQRNKGNFPGRFSGRQFSNSRSEMNVSTLELGDSALYLCASSLGIRVGGTEAFFGQGTRLTVV.

CDR3 region: CASSPTDRVRAFF. CDR3 sequence (DNA): TGTGCCAGCAGCCCAACCGACAGGGTGCGTGCTTTCTTT. This chain connects TRBV13 to TRBJ1-1; TRBD1 aligns across 7 bases. The V and J ends lost 5 bases and 11 bases, in that order; junction bases with no gene match: 11. The V gene's germline CDR1 is PRHDT and CDR2 FYEKMQ (reference sequence). CDR3 length: 13 amino acids.

This sequence joins TRBV2 and TRBJ2-7, with D tentatively TRBD2 (5 bases). V was cut by 3 bases and J by 3 bases, with 18 bases left in between. Germline loops: CDR1 SNHLY, CDR2 FYNNEI. CDR3 size: 16 residues. CDR3 sequence (DNA): TGTGCCAGCAGTGACTCAGGAACGGACGGGGACTACGAGCAGTACTTC. It translates to CASSDSGTDGDYEQYF.

V and J are TRBV27 and TRBJ2-7, with 12 positions matching TRBD2. Losses at the gene ends were 6 bases for V and 0 bases for J; bases not matched to a gene: 9. This CDR3 is 17 amino acids long. Germline V lookup: CDR1 MNHEY, CDR2 SMNVEV (reference sequence). This CDR3 is CASRVGLAGPSSYEQYF. The CDR3 DNA is TGTGCCAGCAGGGTTGGACTAGCGGGACCTAGCTCCTACGAGCAGTACTTC.

Of note for this clone: A read error is likely here: a far larger clone is one base away. CDR3 sequence: CASSSGSLGYTF. DNA for the CDR3: TGCGCCAGCAGCTCGGGGTCGTTGGGCTACACCTTC. This chain uses TRBV5-1 with TRBJ1-2; D not certain. There are 12 residues in the CDR3. Trimming cost V 3 bases and J 8 bases, with 11 bases left between them. Germline loops: CDR1 SGHRS, CDR2 YFSETQ.

Notes on this clone: One base separates it from a far larger clone, so it is likely a read error. The final CDR3 position lacks the conserved phenylalanine or tryptophan, pointing to a likely read error. Other DNA sequences in the sample encode the same CDR3. V usage is TRBV7-7 and J usage is TRBJ2-7; D may be TRBD2 (5 bases). V lost 2 bases and J 6 bases, leaving 14 bases between the germline ends. Per the germline V gene, CDR1 is SSHAT and CDR2 is FNYEAQ (reference sequence). The CDR3 covers 14 residues. The CDR3 DNA sequence: TGTGCCAGCAGCTTACAACCGGGGTCGAGCGAGCAGTACCTC. It translates to CASSLQPGSSEQYL.